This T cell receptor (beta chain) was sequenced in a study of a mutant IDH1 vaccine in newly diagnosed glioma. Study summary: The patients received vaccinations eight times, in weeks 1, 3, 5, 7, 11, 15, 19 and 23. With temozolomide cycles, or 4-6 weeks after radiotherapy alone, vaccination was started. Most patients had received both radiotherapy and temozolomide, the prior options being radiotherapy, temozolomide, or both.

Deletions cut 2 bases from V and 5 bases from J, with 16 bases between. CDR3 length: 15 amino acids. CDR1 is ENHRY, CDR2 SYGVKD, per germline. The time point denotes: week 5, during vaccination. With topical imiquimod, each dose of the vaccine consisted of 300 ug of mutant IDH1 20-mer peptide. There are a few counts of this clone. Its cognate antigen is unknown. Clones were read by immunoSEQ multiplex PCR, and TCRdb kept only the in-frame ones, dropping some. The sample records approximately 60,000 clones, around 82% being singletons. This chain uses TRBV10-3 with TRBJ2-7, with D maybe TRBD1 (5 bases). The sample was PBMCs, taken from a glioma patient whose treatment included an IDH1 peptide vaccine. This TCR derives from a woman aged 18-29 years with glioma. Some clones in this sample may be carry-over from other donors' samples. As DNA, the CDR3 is TGTGCCATCAGTGAGCTCAGGACGATAGGGGACGAGCAGTACTTC. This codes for CAISELRTIGDEQYF.